Sequencing of this T cell receptor (beta chain) was carried out in a study of T cell responses to AZD1222 COVID-19 vaccine. Details on this clone: The antigen is undetermined.

CDR3 length: 14 residues. Using immunoSEQ multiplex PCR, the repertoire was profiled, and TCRdb retains in-frame clones only, with some absent. The sample records some 150,000 clones, about 90% being singletons. Study findings and constraints: Regions left unmutated in variants are reportedly the target of nearly half of spike-specific TCRs. A rise in Spike-specific TCR breadth and depth followed two AZD1222 doses. Donors were mostly white British, more females; clonal diversity possibly underestimated.

The sequence was collected from an adult in good health. The specimen was peripheral blood, collected on day 0 of MenACWY control vaccination. This rearrangement joins TRBV21-1 to TRBJ1-5; TRBD1 is the table's D call, not checked against the DNA. TRBV21-1 is termed a pseudogene. The CDR3 here is CASISGGGNQPQHF. For the CDR3, the DNA is TGTGCCAGCATCTCTGGGGGCGGCAATCAGCCCCAGCATTTT.